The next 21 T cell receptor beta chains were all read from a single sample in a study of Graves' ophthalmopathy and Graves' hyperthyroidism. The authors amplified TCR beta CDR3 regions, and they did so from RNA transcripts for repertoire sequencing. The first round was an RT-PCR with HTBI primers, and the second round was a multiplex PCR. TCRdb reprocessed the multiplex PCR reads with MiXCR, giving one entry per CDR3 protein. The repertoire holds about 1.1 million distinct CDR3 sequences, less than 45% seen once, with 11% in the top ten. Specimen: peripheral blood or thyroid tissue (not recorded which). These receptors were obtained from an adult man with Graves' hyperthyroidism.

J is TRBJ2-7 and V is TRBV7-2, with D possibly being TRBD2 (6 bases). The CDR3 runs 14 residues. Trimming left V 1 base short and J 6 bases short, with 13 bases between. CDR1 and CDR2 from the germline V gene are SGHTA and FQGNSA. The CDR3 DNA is TGTGCCAGCAGCTTAGTTCAGCGGGCGTTCGAGCAGTACTTC. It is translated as CASSLVQRAFEQYF.

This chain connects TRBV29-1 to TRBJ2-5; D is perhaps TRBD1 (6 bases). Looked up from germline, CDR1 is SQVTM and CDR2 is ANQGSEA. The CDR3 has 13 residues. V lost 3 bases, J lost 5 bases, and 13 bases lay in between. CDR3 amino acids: CSVDRTQGETQYF. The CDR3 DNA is TGCAGCGTTGACAGAACTCAGGGGGAGACCCAGTACTTC.

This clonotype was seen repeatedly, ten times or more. In nucleotides, the CDR3 is TGTGCCAGCAGCGTAGGGATCACCGGGGAGCTGTTTTTT. Its protein product is CASSVGITGELFF. The chain joins TRBV7-8 to TRBJ2-2; D ambiguous. Germline CDR1 is SGHVS and CDR2 is FQNEAQ. Trimming stripped 5 bases from V and 4 bases from J, with 8 bases between. The CDR3 is made up of 13 amino acids.

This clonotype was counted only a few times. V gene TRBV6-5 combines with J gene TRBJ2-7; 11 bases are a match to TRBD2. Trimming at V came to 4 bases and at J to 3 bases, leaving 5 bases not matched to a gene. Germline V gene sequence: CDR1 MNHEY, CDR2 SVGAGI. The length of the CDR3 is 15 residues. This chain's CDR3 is CASSLTSGTVYEQYF. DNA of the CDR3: TGTGCCAGCAGTTTGACTAGCGGGACGGTCTACGAGCAGTACTTC.

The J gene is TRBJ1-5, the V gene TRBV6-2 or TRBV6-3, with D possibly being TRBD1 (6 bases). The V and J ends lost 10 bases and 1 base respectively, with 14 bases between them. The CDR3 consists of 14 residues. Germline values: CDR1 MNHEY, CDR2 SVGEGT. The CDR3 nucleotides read TGTGCCACCACCCAGGGGTGGAGCAATCAGCCCCAGCATTTT. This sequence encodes CATTQGWSNQPQHF.

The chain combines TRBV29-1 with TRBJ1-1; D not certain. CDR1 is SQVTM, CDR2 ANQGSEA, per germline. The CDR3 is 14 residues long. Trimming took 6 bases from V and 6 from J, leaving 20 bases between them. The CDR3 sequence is CSVTNSGRTAEAFF. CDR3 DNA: TGCAGCGTAACGAACTCAGGACGGACCGCTGAAGCTTTCTTT.

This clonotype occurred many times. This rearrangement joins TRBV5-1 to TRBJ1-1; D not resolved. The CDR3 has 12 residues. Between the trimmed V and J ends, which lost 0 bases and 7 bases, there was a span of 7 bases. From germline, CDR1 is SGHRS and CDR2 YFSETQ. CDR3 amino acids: CASSLGDGEAFF. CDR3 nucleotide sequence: TGCGCCAGCAGCTTGGGAGACGGTGAAGCTTTCTTT. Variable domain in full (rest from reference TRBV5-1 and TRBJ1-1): KAGVTQTPRYLIKTRGQQVTLSCSPISGHRSVSWYQQTPGQGLQFLFEYFSETQRNKGNFPGRFSGRQFSNSRSEMNVSTLELGDSALYLCASSLGDGEAFFGQGTRLTVV.

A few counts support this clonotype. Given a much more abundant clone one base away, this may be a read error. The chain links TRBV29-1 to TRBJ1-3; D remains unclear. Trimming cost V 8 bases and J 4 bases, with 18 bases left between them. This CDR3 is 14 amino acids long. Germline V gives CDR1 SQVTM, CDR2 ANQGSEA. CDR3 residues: CSFHQDRLGNTIYF. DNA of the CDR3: TGCAGCTTCCACCAAGACCGGCTCGGAAACACCATATATTTT.

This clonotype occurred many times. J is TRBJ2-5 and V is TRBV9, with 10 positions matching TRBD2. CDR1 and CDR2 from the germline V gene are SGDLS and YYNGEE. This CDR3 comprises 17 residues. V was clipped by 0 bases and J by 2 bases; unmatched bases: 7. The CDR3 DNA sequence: TGTGCCAGCAGCGTAGACCCAGCGGGGGGGGTACAAGAGACCCAGTACTTC. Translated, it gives CASSVDPAGGVQETQYF.

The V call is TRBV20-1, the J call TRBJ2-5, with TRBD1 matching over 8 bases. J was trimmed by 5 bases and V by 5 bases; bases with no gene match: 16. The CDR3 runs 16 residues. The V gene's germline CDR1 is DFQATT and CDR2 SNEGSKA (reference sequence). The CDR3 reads CSALSDRGGWEETQYF. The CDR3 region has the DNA TGCAGTGCTTTATCCGACAGGGGAGGATGGGAGGAGACCCAGTACTTC.

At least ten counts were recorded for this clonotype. CDR3: CASSQHGGLSAEAFF. The CDR3 nucleotides read TGTGCCAGCAGCCAACATGGGGGGCTTTCTGCTGAAGCTTTCTTT. The chain has TRBV14 and TRBJ1-1, with D possibly matching TRBD1 (6 bases). Germline V gene sequence: CDR1 SGHDN, CDR2 FVKESK. Trimming shortened V by 2 bases and J by 6 bases, and 16 bases separated the two germline ends. This CDR3 is 15 amino acids long.

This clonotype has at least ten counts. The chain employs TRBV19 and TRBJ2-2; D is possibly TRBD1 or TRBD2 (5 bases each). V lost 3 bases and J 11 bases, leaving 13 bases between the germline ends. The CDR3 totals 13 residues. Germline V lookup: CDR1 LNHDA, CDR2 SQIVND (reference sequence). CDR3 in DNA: TGTGCCAGTAGTATTGGCCCCCGGGGCGAGCTGTTTTTT. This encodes CASSIGPRGELFF.

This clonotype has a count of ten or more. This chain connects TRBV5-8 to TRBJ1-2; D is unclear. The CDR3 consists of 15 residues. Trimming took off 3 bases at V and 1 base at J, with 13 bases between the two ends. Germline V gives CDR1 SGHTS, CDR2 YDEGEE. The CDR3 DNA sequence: TGTGCCAGCAGCTCCACCCTGATCGGTAACTATGGCTACACCTTC. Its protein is CASSSTLIGNYGYTF.

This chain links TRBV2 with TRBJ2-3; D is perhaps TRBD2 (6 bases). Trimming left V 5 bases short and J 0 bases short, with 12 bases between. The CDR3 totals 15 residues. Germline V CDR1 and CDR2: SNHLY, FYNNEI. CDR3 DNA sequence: TGTGCCAGCAGTACACCGGGACTGAGCACAGATACGCAGTATTTT. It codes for CASSTPGLSTDTQYF.

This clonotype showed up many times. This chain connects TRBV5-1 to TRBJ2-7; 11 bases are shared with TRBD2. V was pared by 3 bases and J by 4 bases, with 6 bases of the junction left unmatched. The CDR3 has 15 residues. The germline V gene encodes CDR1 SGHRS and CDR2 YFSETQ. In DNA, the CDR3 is TGCGCCAGCAGCTCGGGACTAGCGGTCTCTTACGAGCAGTACTTC. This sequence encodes CASSSGLAVSYEQYF. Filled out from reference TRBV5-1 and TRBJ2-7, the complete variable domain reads KAGVTQTPRYLIKTRGQQVTLSCSPISGHRSVSWYQQTPGQGLQFLFEYFSETQRNKGNFPGRFSGRQFSNSRSEMNVSTLELGDSALYLCASSSGLAVSYEQYFGPGTRLTVT.

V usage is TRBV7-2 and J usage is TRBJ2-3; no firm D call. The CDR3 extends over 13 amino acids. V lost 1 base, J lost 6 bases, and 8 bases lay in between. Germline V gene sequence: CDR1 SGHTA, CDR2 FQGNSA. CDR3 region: CASSLGSGDTQYF. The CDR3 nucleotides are TGTGCCAGCAGCTTAGGGAGTGGGGATACGCAGTATTTT.

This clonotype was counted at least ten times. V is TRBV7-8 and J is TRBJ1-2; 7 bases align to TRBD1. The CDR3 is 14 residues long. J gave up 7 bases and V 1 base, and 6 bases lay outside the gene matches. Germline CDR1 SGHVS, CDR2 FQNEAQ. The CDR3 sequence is CASSLETAGGGYTF. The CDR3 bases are TGTGCCAGCAGCTTAGAAACGGCAGGGGGTGGCTACACCTTC.

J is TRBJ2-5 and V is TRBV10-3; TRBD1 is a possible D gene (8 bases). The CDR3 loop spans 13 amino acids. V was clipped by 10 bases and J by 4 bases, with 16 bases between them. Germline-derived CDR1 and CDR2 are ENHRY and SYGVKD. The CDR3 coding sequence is TGTGCCACCGGACAGGGAGGGTCAGAGACCCAGTACTTC. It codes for CATGQGGSETQYF.

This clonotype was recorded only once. The CDR3 DNA is TGTGCCAGCAGTTTAGAGGGTCGAGTAGCTGAAGCTTTCTTT. Encoded protein: CASSLEGRVAEAFF. The genes are TRBV25-1 and TRBJ1-1; D gene uncertain. Deletions cut 5 bases from V and 6 bases from J, with 16 bases between. The germline gives CDR1 MGHDK, CDR2 SYGVNS. This CDR3 contains 14 residues.

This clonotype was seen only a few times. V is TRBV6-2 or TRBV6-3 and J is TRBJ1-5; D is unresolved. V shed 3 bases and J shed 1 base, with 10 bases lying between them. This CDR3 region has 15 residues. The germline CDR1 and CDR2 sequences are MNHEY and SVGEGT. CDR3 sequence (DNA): TGTGCCAGCAGTTATCCCGGGATCAGCAATCAGCCCCAGCATTTT. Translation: CASSYPGISNQPQHF.

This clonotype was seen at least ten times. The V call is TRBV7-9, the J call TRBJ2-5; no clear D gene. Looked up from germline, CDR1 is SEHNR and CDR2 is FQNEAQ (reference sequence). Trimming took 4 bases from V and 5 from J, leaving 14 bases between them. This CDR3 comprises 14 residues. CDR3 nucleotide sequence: TGTGCCAGCAGCTCCCGGACGATATGGGAGACCCAGTACTTC. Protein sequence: CASSSRTIWETQYF.